This T cell receptor (beta chain) was observed in a study of blood T cells in healthy people across ages. Study conclusions and caveats: More naive CD4+ cells and higher diversity marked long-lived donors relative to aged donors.

Germline lookup yields CDR1 SGHTA and CDR2 FQGNSA. CDR3 length: 13 residues. Points on this clonotype: Its target is unknown. Relative to the germline gene, one junction end is altered; a read error may explain this.

Alongside a J-beta primer mix, a sample-barcoded 5' primer served in a second PCR lasting roughly 7 to 11 cycles. TCRdb passed the 5' RACE reads through MiXCR, listing each CDR3 protein once. This sample carries a few hundred thousand distinct CDR3 sequences, about half of them seen once, and the ten largest clones take roughly 51%. The draw of peripheral blood yielded 8.5 to 10 milliliters from each donor. Researchers isolated at least 6 million PBMCs per sample. V usage is TRBV7-2 and J usage is TRBJ2-5; D might be TRBD2 (6 bases). The TCR comes from a man between 60 and 75 years old in good health. Sequencing input: blood. The CDR3 coding sequence is TGTGCCAGCAGCGTAGCGGACGGCAGGGCCCAGTACTTC. It codes for CASSVADGRAQYF.